This TCR beta chain was profiled in a study of OX40 agonist ivuxolimab in advanced cancers. On the study more broadly: Clinicians treated patients with ivuxolimab, an agonistic anti-OX40 (CD134) antibody.

The repertoire was sequenced with immunoSEQ multiplex PCR; TCRdb's copy has only in-frame clones and lacks some. Of over 15,000 clones in the sample, 79% were seen once. Whole-study findings and limits: On average, CD8+ T cells showed a greater number of expanded clones than CD4+.

CDR1 is ENHRY and CDR2 is SYGVKD in the germline V gene. The CDR3 covers 14 residues. Trimming left V 0 bases short and J 7 bases short, with 10 bases between. Remarks on this clone: Its specificity is not known.

The study sampled blood at baseline, cycle 4 day 1, and cycle 7 day 1. The sample was CD4+ or CD8+ T cells sorted from blood, taken in a trial of the OX40 agonist ivuxolimab. The chain is built from TRBV10-3 and TRBJ2-1; D uncertain. This clonotype was obtained from an adult with an advanced solid tumor such as melanoma, head and neck, liver or kidney cancer. For the CDR3, the DNA is TGTGCCATCAGTGAGTCCGCGTTCCAAAATGAGCAGTTCTTC. Encoded protein: CAISESAFQNEQFF.